This entry lists 9 T cell receptor beta chains sequenced from one sample in a study of cytomegalovirus exposure and HLA in healthy donors. This PCR relied on a set of 60 Vbeta primers and 13 Jbeta primers. Sequencing used immunoSEQ multiplex PCR; TCRdb keeps in-frame clones, though not all of them. The sample includes about 190,000 clones, 70% to 80% of them seen just once. The source material was PBMCs. The receptors were gathered from a woman aged 25 to 39 in good health and CMV-seropositive.

V usage is TRBV7-9 and J usage is TRBJ2-7; D is possibly TRBD1 (5 bases). With 1 base removed from V and 5 bases from J, the gap between germline ends came to 12 bases. CDR3 size: 14 residues. Germline CDR1 is SEHNR and CDR2 is FQNEAQ (reference sequence). In DNA, the CDR3 is TGTGCCAGCAGCTTAGGGCAGGGCGGCAACGAGCAGTACTTC. It yields the protein CASSLGQGGNEQYF.

This clone showed up just a few times. The chain has TRBV18 and TRBJ2-2, with a tentative D call TRBD2 (6 bases). V was pared by 4 bases and J by 1 base, with 7 bases between. The CDR3 totals 14 residues. The germline V gene has CDR1 KGHSH and CDR2 LQKENI. As DNA, the CDR3 is TGTGCCAGCTCACGGGACTTGAACACCGGGGAGCTGTTTTTT. It translates to CASSRDLNTGELFF.

J is TRBJ1-2 and V is TRBV18; D might be TRBD1 (5 bases). Germline loops: CDR1 KGHSH, CDR2 LQKENI. Trimming took 5 bases from V and 5 from J, leaving 15 bases between them. The CDR3 has 14 amino acids. The CDR3 nucleotides read TGTGCCAGCTCATCCACACAGGCCTCGTATGGCTACACCTTC. The encoded protein is CASSSTQASYGYTF. The whole variable domain, filled in from reference TRBV18 and TRBJ1-2, reads NAGVMQNPRHLVRRRGQEARLRCSPMKGHSHVYWYRQLPEEGLKFMVYLQKENIIDESGMPKERFSAEFPKEGPSILRIQQVVRGDSAAYFCASSSTQASYGYTFGSGTRLTVV.

The CDR3 is CASSDRDRGLPYNSPLHF. CDR3 nucleotide sequence: TGTGCCAGCAGCGACAGGGACAGGGGACTGCCCTATAATTCACCCCTCCACTTT. J is TRBJ1-6 and V is TRBV9, with 10 bases identical to TRBD1. The V segment lost 3 bases and the J segment 2 bases; nucleotides outside the gene matches: 8. The CDR3 extends over 18 amino acids. CDR1 and CDR2 from the germline V gene are SGDLS and YYNGEE.

The rearrangement links TRBV14 to TRBJ1-6, with D hard to call. This CDR3 contains 14 residues. The germline V gene has CDR1 SGHDN and CDR2 FVKESK. V lost 0 bases to trimming and J lost 13 bases, with 13 bases between them. The CDR3 region is CASSQDLRGSPLHF. CDR3 DNA sequence: TGTGCCAGCAGCCAAGATCTACGGGGTTCTCCCCTCCACTTT.

This clone showed up just once. The chain combines TRBV4-1 with TRBJ1-5; the D is unclear. V was clipped by 1 base and J by 7 bases, with 8 bases between them. The CDR3 is 13 amino acids. Germline loops: CDR1 MGHRA, CDR2 YSYEKL. The CDR3 loop is CASSQVLRQPQHF. The CDR3 DNA follows: TGCGCCAGCAGCCAAGTCCTTAGACAGCCCCAGCATTTT.

CDR3 sequence reads: CTSSQDRLTDNYGYTF. The CDR3 DNA is TGCACCAGCAGCCAAGATCGCTTGACTGATAACTATGGCTACACCTTC. This chain connects TRBV1 to TRBJ1-2. TRBV1 is noted as a pseudogene. The CDR3 loop spans 16 amino acids.

In its sample, this clone was seen a few times. The chain employs TRBV30 and TRBJ1-1; D possibly corresponds to TRBD1 (5 bases). CDR3 length: 13 amino acids. Germline CDR1 is GTSNPN and CDR2 is SVGIG (reference sequence). V was trimmed by 1 base and J by 5 bases, leaving 11 bases between them. The CDR3 DNA sequence: TGTGCCTGGAGTGCGCTCACAGGAACTGAAGCTTTCTTT. Translation: CAWSALTGTEAFF.

The sample holds a few counts of this clone. The rearrangement links TRBV18 to TRBJ2-3, with 9 nucleotides matching TRBD2. This CDR3 contains 15 residues. Trimming at V came to 6 bases and at J to 2 bases, leaving 6 bases not matched to a gene. Germline assignment: CDR1 KGHSH and CDR2 LQKENI. In nucleotides, the CDR3 is TGTGCCAGCTCCCTTAGCGGGAGCCCCACAGATACGCAGTATTTT. Translating it yields CASSLSGSPTDTQYF. The full variable domain, its missing parts supplied by reference TRBV18 and TRBJ2-3, is NAGVMQNPRHLVRRRGQEARLRCSPMKGHSHVYWYRQLPEEGLKFMVYLQKENIIDESGMPKERFSAEFPKEGPSILRIQQVVRGDSAAYFCASSLSGSPTDTQYFGPGTRLTVL.